The clone carrying this TCR beta chain appeared once. This sample was taken from a study of shared clonotypes between healthy human individuals. With 8 bases removed from V and 2 bases from J, the gap between germline ends came to 13 bases. The V gene's germline CDR1 is MNHEY and CDR2 SMNVEV (reference sequence). The CDR3 has 14 amino acids. Sequencing was performed with immunoSEQ multiplex PCR; in TCRdb, only in-frame clones are kept and a portion is missing. The sample carries about 960,000 clones, roughly 72% recorded once. The TCR originated in a man aged 18 to 35 in good health. The specimen sequenced was memory CD4+ T cells sorted from blood. Subset defined: CD45RA-negative fraction. V usage is TRBV27 and J usage is TRBJ1-5; maybe TRBD1 (5 bases). CDR3 residues: CASSIMGGNQPQHF. In DNA, the CDR3 is TGTGCCAGCTCTATTATGGGGGGCAATCAGCCCCAGCATTTT.